The next 23 T cell receptor beta chains were all read from a single sample in a study of beta chain features in type 1 diabetes. Since all of the isolated RNA was reverse transcribed, expressed TCRB transcripts were what got sequenced. Here immunoSEQ multiplex PCR was the method, and the copy in TCRdb shows in-frame clones only, minus some. The data contain about 330,000 clones, approximately 10% of them seen just once; the ten biggest clones take up over 0.015%. The specimen was naive CD4+ T cells from blood. These receptors all stem from a woman aged 25 to 39 in good health.

The rearrangement uses TRBV7-9 and TRBJ2-3; 12 bases are shared with TRBD2. Looked up from germline, CDR1 is SEHNR and CDR2 is FQNEAQ (reference sequence). V gave up 8 bases and J gave up 0 bases; unmatched junction bases: 12. The CDR3 covers 18 residues. The CDR3 DNA is TGTGCCAGCCGGTCAGCTCGTACTAGCGGGGGGAGCACAGATACGCAGTATTTT. Protein sequence: CASRSARTSGGSTDTQYF. Full variable domain (remainder filled in from reference TRBV7-9 and TRBJ2-3): DTGVSQNPRHKITKRGQNVTFRCDPISEHNRLYWYRQTLGQGPEFLTYFQNEAQLEKSRLLSDRFSAERPKGSFSTLEIQRTEQGDSAMYLCASRSARTSGGSTDTQYFGPGTRLTVL.

This clone occurred a few times. The missing conserved phenylalanine or tryptophan at the end of this CDR3 makes a read error likely. Because the CDR3's place on the DNA is in doubt, the DNA is left out and the CDR3 is given as listed by TCRdb. The chain's CDR3 is CASSLVGGGPLTI. The rearrangement joins TRBV7-3 to TRBJ2-3; TRBD2 is the table's D call and was not checked against the DNA. The CDR3 sequence runs 13 residues, both termini included. CDR1 is SGHTA, CDR2 FQGTGA, per germline.

The V gene is TRBV6-5, the J gene TRBJ2-3; D perhaps matches TRBD2 (6 bases). Germline V gene data show CDR1 as MNHEY and CDR2 as SVGAGI. The CDR3 is made up of 11 amino acids. V was shortened by 8 bases and J by 10 bases, with 13 bases between the two germline ends. DNA for the CDR3: TGTGCCAGCGGGACTCCCTTTGCGCAGTATTTT. As protein: CASGTPFAQYF.

This rearrangement joins TRBV18 to TRBJ2-2; unclear D gene. The V gene lost 3 bases and the J gene lost 0 bases, with 14 bases spanning the gap. Germline CDR1 is KGHSH and CDR2 is LQKENI. The CDR3 has 17 amino acids. CDR3 coding DNA: TGTGCCAGCTCACCCTATCCAAGCCACGCGAACACCGGGGAGCTGTTTTTT. This translates into CASSPYPSHANTGELFF.

The table lists this clone with a few counts. The chain employs TRBV5-1 and TRBJ2-3, with 12 bases aligning to TRBD2. The V and J ends lost 3 bases and 0 bases, in that order; junction bases with no gene match: 8. This CDR3 has 18 residues. Per germline, CDR1 SGHRS and CDR2 YFSETQ. The CDR3 here is CASSSTPLAGGSTDTQYF. The CDR3 bases are TGCGCCAGCAGCTCGACTCCACTAGCGGGGGGTAGCACAGATACGCAGTATTTT.

This rearrangement joins TRBV30 to TRBJ2-1; unclear D gene. CDR1 is GTSNPN, CDR2 SVGIG, per germline (reference sequence). This CDR3 region has 15 residues. With 2 bases removed from V and 4 bases from J, the gap between germline ends came to 15 bases. DNA of the CDR3: TGTGCCTGGAGTCTGGGTCTAGTGTCTTACAATGAGCAGTTCTTC. It is translated as CAWSLGLVSYNEQFF.

V is TRBV11-2 and J is TRBJ2-5; D uncertain. CDR1 is SGHAT, CDR2 FQNNGV, per germline. The CDR3 sequence is 15 residues long. The germline V and J ends were trimmed by 5 bases and 5 bases, with 18 bases remaining between them. The CDR3 region is CASSRDLPRVETQYF. As DNA, the CDR3 is TGTGCCAGCAGCCGCGATCTACCACGAGTGGAGACCCAGTACTTC.

The gene calls are TRBV27 and TRBJ1-3; D gene ambiguous. This CDR3 has 11 residues. Germline V CDR1 and CDR2: MNHEY, SMNVEV (reference sequence). Deletions cut 8 bases from V and 14 bases from J, with 16 bases between. The chain's CDR3 is CASRQVERVYF. In DNA form, the CDR3 reads TGTGCCAGCCGACAAGTGGAGCGGGTATATTTT.

V is TRBV18 and J is TRBJ2-3; 8 nucleotides line up with TRBD2. With 6 bases clipped from V and 6 bases from J, the junction kept 17 bases outside the gene matches. The CDR3 is made up of 17 amino acids. From germline, CDR1 is KGHSH and CDR2 LQKENI. CDR3 in amino acids: CASSPGDSGANGDTQYF. CDR3 coding DNA: TGTGCCAGCTCCCCAGGTGATAGCGGGGCCAATGGGGATACGCAGTATTTT.

This clone has a handful of counts. The rearrangement links TRBV5-6 to TRBJ2-7; D remains unclear. The germline V gene has CDR1 SGHDT and CDR2 YYEEEE. Trimming shortened V by 4 bases and J by 1 base, and 6 bases separated the two germline ends. The CDR3 runs 12 residues. CDR3 bases: TGTGCCAGCAGCCTCCAGTCCTACGAGCAGTACTTC. It encodes CASSLQSYEQYF.

CDR3 in DNA: TGCGCCAGCAGCCAAACTCCGGGACAAAAAGAGACCCAGTACTTC. Translated: CASSQTPGQKETQYF. V usage is TRBV4-1 and J usage is TRBJ2-5; maybe TRBD1 (6 bases). Per germline, CDR1 MGHRA and CDR2 YSYEKL. V was clipped by 2 bases and J by 3 bases, with 13 bases between them. The CDR3 consists of 15 residues.

The chain uses TRBV5-1 and TRBJ2-5; D might be TRBD2 (6 bases). V was shortened by 1 base and J by 4 bases, with 11 bases between the two germline ends. Looked up from germline, CDR1 is SGHRS and CDR2 is YFSETQ. The CDR3 extends over 14 amino acids. DNA of the CDR3: TGCGCCAGCAGCTTGCGGGGGTACTTAGAGACCCAGTACTTC. This gives the protein CASSLRGYLETQYF. The whole variable domain, filled in from reference TRBV5-1 and TRBJ2-5, reads KAGVTQTPRYLIKTRGQQVTLSCSPISGHRSVSWYQQTPGQGLQFLFEYFSETQRNKGNFPGRFSGRQFSNSRSEMNVSTLELGDSALYLCASSLRGYLETQYFGPGTRLLVL.

The rearrangement uses TRBV28 and TRBJ2-5; 9 bases match TRBD1. Germline-derived CDR1 and CDR2 are MDHEN and SYDVKM. The CDR3 covers 14 residues. Unmatched junction bases numbered 4, after V lost 3 bases and J lost 5 bases. CDR3 in amino acids: CASSFGDRAETQYF. The DNA of the CDR3 is TGTGCCAGCAGTTTTGGGGACAGGGCGGAGACCCAGTACTTC.

The V gene is TRBV7-2, the J gene TRBJ1-2; 9 bases line up with TRBD1. The CDR3 extends over 15 amino acids. The V gene's germline CDR1 is SGHTA and CDR2 FQGNSA. Unmatched junction bases numbered 9, after V lost 4 bases and J lost 6 bases. The CDR3, as DNA: TGTGCCAGCAGCTGGAGGGGGGGACAGGGCCATGGCTACACCTTC. Translating it yields CASSWRGGQGHGYTF. Filled out from reference TRBV7-2 and TRBJ1-2, the complete variable domain reads GAGVSQSPSNKVTEKGKDVELRCDPISGHTALYWYRQSLGQGLEFLIYFQGNSAPDKSGLPSDRFSAERTGGSVSTLTIQRTQQEDSAVYLCASSWRGGQGHGYTFGSGTRLTVV.

As concerns this clone: At one of its ends the junction is not consistent with the germline gene, which may arise from a read error. The chain is built from TRBV7-7 and TRBJ2-1, with 12 positions matching TRBD2. The germline V gene has CDR1 SSHAT and CDR2 FNYEAQ (reference sequence). There are 14 residues in the CDR3. The CDR3, as DNA: TGTGCTAGCAGCGAGACTAGCGGGGGAGGGGAGCAGTTCTTC. Amino acid sequence: CASSETSGGGEQFF.

The chain has TRBV2 and TRBJ1-4; D might be TRBD1 (5 bases). Trimming left V 4 bases short and J 10 bases short, with 13 bases between. The germline CDR1 and CDR2 sequences are SNHLY and FYNNEI. This CDR3 has 13 residues. CDR3 amino acids: CASSAQGTLKLFF. In DNA form, the CDR3 reads TGTGCCAGCAGTGCCCAGGGAACCCTAAAACTGTTTTTT.

In this sample, this clone turned up a few times. At one end the junction does not follow the germline gene, possibly because of a read error. This rearrangement joins TRBV7-7 to TRBJ2-3; D may be TRBD1 (6 bases). The CDR3 contains 14 residues. Looked up from germline, CDR1 is SSHAT and CDR2 is FNYEAQ (reference sequence). CDR3: CASSLTGPGDTQYF. Here the CDR3 DNA reads TGTGCTAGCAGCTTGACAGGTCCCGGAGATACGCAGTATTTT.

J is TRBJ2-1 and V is TRBV7-9, with 11 bases aligning to TRBD2. This CDR3 is built from 14 residues. The J segment lost 7 bases and the V segment lost 7 bases, leaving 6 bases of the junction unmatched. The germline CDR1 and CDR2 sequences are SEHNR and FQNEAQ (reference sequence). CDR3 loop: CASMTSGIENEQFF. As DNA, the CDR3 is TGTGCCAGCATGACTAGCGGGATTGAGAATGAGCAGTTCTTC.

The chain uses TRBV11-1 and TRBJ2-1; perhaps TRBD1 as D (6 bases). The CDR3 runs to 16 residues. Trimming pared 5 bases from V and 0 bases from J, leaving 14 bases between. CDR1 and CDR2 (germline): SGHAT, FQDESV (reference sequence). The CDR3 sequence is CASSPRQGSSYNEQFF. The CDR3 coding sequence is TGTGCCAGCAGCCCTCGCCAGGGGAGCTCCTACAATGAGCAGTTCTTC.

The chain has TRBV7-2 and TRBJ2-6; possible D gene TRBD2, 5 bases. Germline CDR1 is SGHTA and CDR2 is FQGNSA. V lost 7 bases and J 2 bases, leaving 15 bases between the germline ends. There are 16 residues in the CDR3. CDR3 residues: CASTTAGLPGANVLTF. The CDR3 nucleotides are TGTGCCAGCACTACGGCGGGCCTCCCTGGGGCCAACGTCCTGACTTTC.

In this sample, this clone turned up a few times. CDR3 residues: CASSTPGTGYGEQYF. The CDR3 coding sequence is TGTGCCAGCAGCACTCCCGGGACAGGGTACGGCGAGCAGTACTTC. The rearrangement uses TRBV28 and TRBJ2-7; 9 nucleotides match TRBD1. CDR1 and CDR2 from the germline V gene are MDHEN and SYDVKM. The CDR3 contains 15 residues. The junction had 12 bases not matched to a gene; V was cut back by 6 bases and J by 6 bases.

The rearrangement joins TRBV5-1 to TRBJ2-5; 8 nucleotides agree with TRBD1. Trimming at V came to 9 bases and at J to 2 bases, leaving 9 bases not matched to a gene. The CDR3 length is 14 residues. The germline V gene has CDR1 SGHRS and CDR2 YFSETQ. The CDR3 DNA sequence: TGCGCCACTTCCGGACAGGGACAACAAGAGACCCAGTACTTC. It is translated as CATSGQGQQETQYF. Full variable domain (rest looked up from reference TRBV5-1 and TRBJ2-5): KAGVTQTPRYLIKTRGQQVTLSCSPISGHRSVSWYQQTPGQGLQFLFEYFSETQRNKGNFPGRFSGRQFSNSRSEMNVSTLELGDSALYLCATSGQGQQETQYFGPGTRLLVL.

V gene TRBV7-2 combines with J gene TRBJ1-1; unclear D gene. The CDR3 covers 15 residues. The V end was cut by 1 base, the J end by 1 base, with 10 bases between. Germline V gene lookup returns CDR1 SGHTA and CDR2 FQGNSA. The CDR3 nucleotides are TGTGCCAGCAGCTTAGAGATTTCGGGGAACACTGAAGCTTTCTTT. Amino acid sequence: CASSLEISGNTEAFF.